This T cell receptor (beta chain) was captured in a study of shared clonotypes between healthy human individuals. In the authors' methods: Filtering differed because ImmunoSEQ produced junction-only sequences that carried no quality scores. Libraries were prepared by immunoSEQ multiplex PCR; TCRdb keeps only in-frame clonotypes and omits some of them. That table gives V, J and clone size, and the DNA gave D and trimming. The sample has 950,000 to 1,100,000 clones, 60% to 80% seen once. Naive CD45RA+ and memory CD45RA-negative subsets were split from CD4+ cells. The CDR3 spans 16 residues. CDR1 is SGHTA and CDR2 is FQGNSA in the germline V gene. Trimming cost V 6 bases and J 2 bases; bases outside gene matches: 7.

The chain joins TRBV7-2 to TRBJ2-5; TRBD2 matches 12 bases. The specimen was memory CD4+ T cells sorted from blood. Subset: CD45RA-negative fraction. The clonotype originates from a man aged 18-30 years in good health. The CDR3 protein is CASRRASGGVQETQYF. The CDR3 DNA follows: TGTGCCAGCAGACGAGCTAGCGGGGGGGTTCAAGAGACCCAGTACTTC.